These 9 T cell receptor beta chains share one sample of origin, sequenced in a study of regulatory T cells in long-lasting Graves disease. Time point of the sample: persistent/refractory GD, antithyroid drugs over 5 years with positive TRAb. PBMC RNA was the source of the TCR library. Construction of TCR beta libraries relied on iRepertoire HTBI primers and on Arm-PCR targeting CDR3 regions. TCRdb re-derived calls from the multiplex PCR reads in MiXCR, one entry per CDR3 protein. The sample consists of 400,000 to 450,000 distinct CDR3 sequences, about 25% of them appearing once. The sequences come from peripheral blood mononuclear cells (PBMCs), collected when the disease was refractory, from a patient treated with antithyroid drugs. The source is a female donor with Graves disease.

The chain recombines TRBV6-1 with TRBJ2-5, with D perhaps TRBD1 (6 bases). The V end was cut by 4 bases, the J end by 1 base, with 13 bases between. The V gene's germline CDR1 is MNHNS and CDR2 SASEGT. The CDR3 totals 15 residues. CDR3 region: CASSAHSRGQETQYF. The CDR3 bases are TGTGCCAGCAGTGCCCACTCCAGGGGCCAAGAGACCCAGTACTTC.

Only a few counts were recorded for this clonotype. The genes are TRBV16 and TRBJ2-3, with a possible D match to TRBD2 (6 bases). CDR1 KGHSY and CDR2 FQNENV come from the germline V gene. The CDR3 runs 16 residues. Trimming left V 3 bases short and J 2 bases short, with 15 bases between. The CDR3: CASSHRDGRNTDTQYF. The DNA of the CDR3 is TGTGCCAGCAGCCATCGGGACGGGAGAAACACAGATACGCAGTATTTT.

The V and J genes are TRBV6-1 and TRBJ2-5; D not resolved. Germline V gene sequence: CDR1 MNHNS, CDR2 SASEGT. The CDR3 has 13 residues. Trimming stripped 1 base from V and 4 bases from J, with 7 bases between. The CDR3 DNA reads as TGTGCCAGCAGTGAAGTTGGAAGAGAGACCCAGTACTTC. It encodes CASSEVGRETQYF.

This clonotype was detected ten times or more. V gene TRBV5-1 combines with J gene TRBJ1-1; D is uncertain. The CDR3 consists of 15 residues. CDR1 and CDR2 from the germline V gene are SGHRS and YFSETQ. Trimming shortened V by 0 bases and J by 0 bases, and 9 bases separated the two germline ends. The CDR3 region has the DNA TGCGCCAGCAGCTTGGACGGCACCCTGAACACTGAAGCTTTCTTT. Protein product: CASSLDGTLNTEAFF.

This clonotype occurred many times. V usage is TRBV12-3 or TRBV12-4 and J usage is TRBJ2-5; 8 bases are a match to TRBD1. V shed 8 bases and J 2 bases; nucleotides not matched to a gene: 13. This CDR3 region has 16 residues. The CDR3 bases are TGTGCCAGCTCGTTAGGGACAGGAGCCCGTCAAGAGACCCAGTACTTC. Protein product: CASSLGTGARQETQYF.

The chain couples TRBV7-9 to TRBJ1-3; D is unclear. The germline CDR1 and CDR2 sequences are SEHNR and FQNEAQ (reference sequence). V dropped 4 bases and J dropped 0 bases, with 13 bases sitting between them. The CDR3 totals 16 residues. The CDR3 sequence is CASSWTGRTSGNTIYF. The CDR3 DNA is TGTGCCAGCAGCTGGACCGGGAGGACCTCTGGAAACACCATATATTTT.

In this sample, this clonotype turned up many times. DNA of the CDR3: TGTGCCAGTTATAATGAGGGAGCTAACTATGGCTACACCTTC. Its translation is CASYNEGANYGYTF. V usage is TRBV7-2 and J usage is TRBJ1-2; D not resolved. The V and J ends lost 9 bases and 0 bases respectively, with 14 bases between them. The CDR3 sequence is 14 residues long. In germline, CDR1 is SGHTA, CDR2 FQGNSA.

This clonotype has a count of ten or more. The V gene is TRBV20-1, the J gene TRBJ2-5, with 7 bases lining up with TRBD2. J gave up 5 bases and V 4 bases, and 10 bases lay outside the gene matches. This CDR3 spans 14 amino acids. The germline V gene has CDR1 DFQATT and CDR2 SNEGSKA (reference sequence). CDR3 sequence reads: CSAIIAGAGETQYF. The CDR3 DNA reads as TGCAGTGCTATTATCGCGGGAGCGGGTGAGACCCAGTACTTC.

The chain couples TRBV6-1 to TRBJ2-3, with TRBD2 as a possible D gene (5 bases). Germline V gene sequence: CDR1 MNHNS, CDR2 SASEGT. V was clipped by 7 bases and J by 4 bases, with 21 bases between them. The length of the CDR3 is 16 residues. The CDR3 spells CASISFGGRAPDTQYF. The DNA for the CDR3 is TGTGCCAGCATATCCTTCGGTGGGAGAGCCCCAGATACGCAGTATTTT.